This T cell receptor beta chain emerged from a study of T cells in Graves' hyperthyroidism and ophthalmopathy. The CDR3 has 14 residues. The ends were cut back, 8 bases at V and 7 bases at J, with 21 bases in the middle. Per the germline V gene, CDR1 is GTSNPN and CDR2 is SVGIG (reference sequence). The TCR beta CDR3 regions underwent amplification using RNA transcripts as the source. Primed by the HTBI set, a first-round RT-PCR was run on the TCR CDR3. TCRdb passed the multiplex PCR reads through MiXCR, listing each CDR3 protein once. The sample shows roughly 720,000 distinct CDR3 sequences, around a sixth of them seen only once. Every diagnosis used clinical symptoms, serum thyroxine and TRAb, thyroid ultrasound and orbital computed tomography. Fresh peripheral blood, roughly 10 ml, was the source of the PBMCs.

This chain uses TRBV30 with TRBJ2-1, with TRBD2 as a possible D gene (7 bases). Specimen: blood. The receptor comes from a man in his fifties or sixties with Graves' hyperthyroidism. CDR3 in DNA: TGTGCCCGGGGGGCGGGGGCCCAGGTAAATGAGCAGTTCTTC. Its protein is CARGAGAQVNEQFF.